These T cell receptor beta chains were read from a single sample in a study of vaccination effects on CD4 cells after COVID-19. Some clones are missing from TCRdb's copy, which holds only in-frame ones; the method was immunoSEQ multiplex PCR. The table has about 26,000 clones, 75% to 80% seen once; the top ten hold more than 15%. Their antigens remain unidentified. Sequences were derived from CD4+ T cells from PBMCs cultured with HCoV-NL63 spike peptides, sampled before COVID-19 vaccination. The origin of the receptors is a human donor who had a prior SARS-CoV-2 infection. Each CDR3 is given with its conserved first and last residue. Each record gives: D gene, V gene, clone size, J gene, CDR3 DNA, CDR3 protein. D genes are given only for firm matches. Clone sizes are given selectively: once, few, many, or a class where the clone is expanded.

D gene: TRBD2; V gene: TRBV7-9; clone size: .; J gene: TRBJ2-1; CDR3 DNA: TGTGCCAGCAGCTTAGCACTAGCGGCCTCCTACAATGAGCAGTTCTTC; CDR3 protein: CASSLALAASYNEQFF
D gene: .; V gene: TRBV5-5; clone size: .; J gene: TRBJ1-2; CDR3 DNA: TGTGCCAGCAGGTTGGATACGGGTTATGGCTACACCTTC; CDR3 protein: CASRLDTGYGYTF
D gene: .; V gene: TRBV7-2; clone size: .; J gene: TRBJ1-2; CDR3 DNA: TGTGCCAGCAGCTTATGGCCAGGGCTAAACTATGGCTACACCTTC; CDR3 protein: CASSLWPGLNYGYTF
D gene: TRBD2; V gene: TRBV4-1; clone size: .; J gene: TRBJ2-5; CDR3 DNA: TGCGCCAGCAGCCAGGAAGGGACTAGCGCTGGCGAGGGTCTGACGGAGACCCAGTACTTC; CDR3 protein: CASSQEGTSAGEGLTETQYF
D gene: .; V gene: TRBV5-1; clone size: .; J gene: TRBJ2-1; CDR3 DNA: TGCGCCAGCAGCTTGATTAGGGGGGATGAGCAGTTCTTC; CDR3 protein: CASSLIRGDEQFF
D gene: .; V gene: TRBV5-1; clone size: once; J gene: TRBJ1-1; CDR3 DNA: TGCGCCAGCAGCTTGTGGGGGCAGGGATTGGCTTTCTTT; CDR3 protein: CASSLWGQGLAFF
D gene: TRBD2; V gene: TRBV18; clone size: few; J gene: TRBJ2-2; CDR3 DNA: TGTGCCAGCTCACCACTAGCGGGGGAGAACACCGGGGAGCTGTTTTTT; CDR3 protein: CASSPLAGENTGELFF
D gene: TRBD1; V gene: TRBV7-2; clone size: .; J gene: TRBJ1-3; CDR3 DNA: TGTGCCAGCAGCTTAGAGGCGTGGGGGACAGGCTCTGGAAACACCATATATTTT; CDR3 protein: CASSLEAWGTGSGNTIYF
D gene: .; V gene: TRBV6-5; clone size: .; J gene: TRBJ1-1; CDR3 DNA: TGTGCCAGCAGTCCGACCTGGGGCCACACTGAAGCTTTCTTT; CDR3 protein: CASSPTWGHTEAFF
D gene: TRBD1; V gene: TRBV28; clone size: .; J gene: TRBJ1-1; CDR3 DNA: TGTGCCAGCAGAATGAGGCGGACAGGTCGGGGCACTGAAGCTTTCTTT; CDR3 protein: CASRMRRTGRGTEAFF
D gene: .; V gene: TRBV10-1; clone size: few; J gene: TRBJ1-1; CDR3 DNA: TGCGCCAGCAGTGACTCGGGACCGAACACTGAAGCTTTCTTT; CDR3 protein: CASSDSGPNTEAFF
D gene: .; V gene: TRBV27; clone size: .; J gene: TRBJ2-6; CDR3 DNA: TGTGCCAGCAGAGTCGTTGGGGCCAACGTCCTGACTTTC; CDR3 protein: CASRVVGANVLTF
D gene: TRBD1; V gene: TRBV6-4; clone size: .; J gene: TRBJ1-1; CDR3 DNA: TGTGCCAGCAGAAACCGGACAGGGAAGACTGAAGCTTTCTTT; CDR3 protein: CASRNRTGKTEAFF
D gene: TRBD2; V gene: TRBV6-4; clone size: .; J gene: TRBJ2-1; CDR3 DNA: TGTGCCAGCAGCCGAGCGGGGAACTCCTACAATGAGCAGTTCTTC; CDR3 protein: CASSRAGNSYNEQFF
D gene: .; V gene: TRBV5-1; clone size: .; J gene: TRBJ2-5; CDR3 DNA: TGCGCCAGCAGCTTGTTCGCGGGCCAAGAGACCCAGTACTTC; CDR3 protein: CASSLFAGQETQYF
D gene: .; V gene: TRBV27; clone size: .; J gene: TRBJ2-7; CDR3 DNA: TGTGCCAGCAGTTTAGGGCAGGGCCCCCAGGGAGAGCAGTACTTC; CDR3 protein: CASSLGQGPQGEQYF
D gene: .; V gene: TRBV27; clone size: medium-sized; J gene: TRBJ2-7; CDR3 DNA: TGTGCCAGCAGTTTTTCAAACTCCTACGAGCAGTACTTC; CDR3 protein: CASSFSNSYEQYF
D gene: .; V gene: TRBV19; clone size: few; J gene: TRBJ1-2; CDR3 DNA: TGTGCCAGCCGGGGGACGGATAACTATGGCTACACCTTC; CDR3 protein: CASRGTDNYGYTF
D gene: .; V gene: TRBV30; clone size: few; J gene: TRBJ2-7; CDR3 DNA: TGTGCCTGGAGGAACAGGAGGCACCCCTACGAGCAGTACTTC; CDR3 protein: CAWRNRRHPYEQYF
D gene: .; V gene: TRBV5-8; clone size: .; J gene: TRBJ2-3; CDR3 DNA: TGTGCCAGCAGCTCTGGACAGACTAGCACAGATACGCAGTATTTT; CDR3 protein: CASSSGQTSTDTQYF
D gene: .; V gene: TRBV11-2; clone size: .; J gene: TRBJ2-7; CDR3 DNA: TGTGCCAGCAGCCCCCTTTCGGATGTCGGGCAGTACTTC; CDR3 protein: CASSPLSDVGQYF
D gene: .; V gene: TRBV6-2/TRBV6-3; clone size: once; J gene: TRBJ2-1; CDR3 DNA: TGTGCCAGCAGTTATTCCCCAACTGTGGCCTACAATGAGCAGTTCTTC; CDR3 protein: CASSYSPTVAYNEQFF
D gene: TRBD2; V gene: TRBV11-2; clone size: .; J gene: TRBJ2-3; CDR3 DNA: TGTGCCAGCAGCCCTAGCTTCGGGACTAGCACCCTGGATACGCAGTATTTT; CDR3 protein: CASSPSFGTSTLDTQYF
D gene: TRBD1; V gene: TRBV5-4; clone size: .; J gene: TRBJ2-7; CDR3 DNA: TGTGCCAGCAGCCGGGACAGGCCAGGGGAGCAGTACTTC; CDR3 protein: CASSRDRPGEQYF
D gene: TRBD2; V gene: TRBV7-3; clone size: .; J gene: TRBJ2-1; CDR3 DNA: TGTGCCAGCAGCTTAGGACTAGCGGACTACAATGAGCAGTTCTTC; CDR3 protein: CASSLGLADYNEQFF
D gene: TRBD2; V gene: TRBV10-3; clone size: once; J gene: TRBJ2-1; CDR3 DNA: TGTGCCATCAGTGATAGTCTCGGGGGGGAGAACAATGAGCAGTTCTTC; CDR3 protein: CAISDSLGGENNEQFF
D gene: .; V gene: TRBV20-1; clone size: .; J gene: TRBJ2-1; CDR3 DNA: TGCAGTGCTAGTGCGGATTTAATCAATGAGCAGTTCTTC; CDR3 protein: CSASADLINEQFF
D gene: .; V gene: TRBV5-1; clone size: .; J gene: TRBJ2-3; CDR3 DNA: TGCGCCAGCAGCTTGGGATGGGGGGGCACAGATACGCAGTATTTT; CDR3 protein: CASSLGWGGTDTQYF
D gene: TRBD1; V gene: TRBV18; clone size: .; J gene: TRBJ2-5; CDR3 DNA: TGTGCCAGCTCACGGTTGCAGGGGGATCAAGAGACCCAGTACTTC; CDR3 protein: CASSRLQGDQETQYF
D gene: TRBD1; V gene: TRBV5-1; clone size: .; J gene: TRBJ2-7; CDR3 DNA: TGCGCCAGCAGCTCTGGACAGGGGTGGTCCTACGAGCAGTACTTC; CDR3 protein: CASSSGQGWSYEQYF
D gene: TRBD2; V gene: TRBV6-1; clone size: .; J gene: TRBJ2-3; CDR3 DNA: TGTGCCAGCAGTGACACTAGCGGGAGAGCGGCAGATACGCAGTATTTT; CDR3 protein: CASSDTSGRAADTQYF
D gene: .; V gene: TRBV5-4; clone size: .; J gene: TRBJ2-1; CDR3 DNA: TGTGCCAGCAGCTTCTCTCTGAATGAGCAGTTCTTC; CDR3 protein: CASSFSLNEQFF
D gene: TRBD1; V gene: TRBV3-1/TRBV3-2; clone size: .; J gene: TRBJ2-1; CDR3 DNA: TGTGCCAGCAGCTATTCCGGGACAGGGAACAATGAGCAGTTCTTC; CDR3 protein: CASSYSGTGNNEQFF
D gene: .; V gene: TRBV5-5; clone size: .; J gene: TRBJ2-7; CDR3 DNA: TGTGCCAGCAGCTTTTTAGGGGCGGCGTACGAGCAGTACTTC; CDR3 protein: CASSFLGAAYEQYF
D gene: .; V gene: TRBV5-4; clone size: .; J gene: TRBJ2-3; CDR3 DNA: TGTGCCAGCAGCTTGCGGGACGGCGATACGCAGTATTTT; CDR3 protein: CASSLRDGDTQYF
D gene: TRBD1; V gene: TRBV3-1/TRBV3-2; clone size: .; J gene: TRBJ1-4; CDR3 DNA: TGTGCCAGCAGCCACAGGGGGACGGAAAAACTGTTTTTT; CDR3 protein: CASSHRGTEKLFF
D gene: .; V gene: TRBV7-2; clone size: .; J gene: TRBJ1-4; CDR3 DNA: TGTGCCAGCAGTAGCCGGAGGCTGGCTAATGAAAAACTGTTTTTT; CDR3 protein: CASSSRRLANEKLFF
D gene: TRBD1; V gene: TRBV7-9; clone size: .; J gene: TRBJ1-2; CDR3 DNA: TGTGCCAGCAGGGGACAGGGGGTTAACTATGGCTACACCTTC; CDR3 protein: CASRGQGVNYGYTF
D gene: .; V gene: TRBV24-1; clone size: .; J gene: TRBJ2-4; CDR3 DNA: TGTGCCACCAGTGATTCGAGGAGGCCGACTACGGCCCATAAAAACATTCAGTACTTC; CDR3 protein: CATSDSRRPTTAHKNIQYF
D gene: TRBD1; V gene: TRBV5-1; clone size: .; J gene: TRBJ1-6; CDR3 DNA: TGCGCCAGCAGCCTGATGACAGGGAGTGAATCACCCCTCCACTTT; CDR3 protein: CASSLMTGSESPLHF
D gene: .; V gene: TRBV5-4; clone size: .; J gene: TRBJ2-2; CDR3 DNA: TGTGCCAGCAGCTTGGATCTAGCCGGGGAGCTGTTTTTT; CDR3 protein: CASSLDLAGELFF
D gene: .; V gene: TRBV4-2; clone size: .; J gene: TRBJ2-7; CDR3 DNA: TGTGCCAGCAGCCAAGATAGTTGGAGCGAGCAGTACTTC; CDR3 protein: CASSQDSWSEQYF
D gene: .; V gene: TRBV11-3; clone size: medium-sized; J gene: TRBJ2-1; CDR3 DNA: TGTGCCAGCAGGAACACCGGGTCTCAACGCAAGTTCTTC; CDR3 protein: CASRNTGSQRKFF
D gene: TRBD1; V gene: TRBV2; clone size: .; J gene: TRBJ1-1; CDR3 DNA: TGTGCCAGCAGCGCGGGACAGGGGTTCGCTGAAGCTTTCTTT; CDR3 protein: CASSAGQGFAEAFF
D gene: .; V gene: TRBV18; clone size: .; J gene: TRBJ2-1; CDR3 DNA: TGTGCCAGCTCACCTCCTGGATACAATGAGCAGTTCTTC; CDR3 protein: CASSPPGYNEQFF
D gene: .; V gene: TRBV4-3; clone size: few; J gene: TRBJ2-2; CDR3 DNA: TGCGCCAGCAGCCAAGTTTTTACGTCGGCCGGGGAGCTGTTTTTT; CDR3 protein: CASSQVFTSAGELFF